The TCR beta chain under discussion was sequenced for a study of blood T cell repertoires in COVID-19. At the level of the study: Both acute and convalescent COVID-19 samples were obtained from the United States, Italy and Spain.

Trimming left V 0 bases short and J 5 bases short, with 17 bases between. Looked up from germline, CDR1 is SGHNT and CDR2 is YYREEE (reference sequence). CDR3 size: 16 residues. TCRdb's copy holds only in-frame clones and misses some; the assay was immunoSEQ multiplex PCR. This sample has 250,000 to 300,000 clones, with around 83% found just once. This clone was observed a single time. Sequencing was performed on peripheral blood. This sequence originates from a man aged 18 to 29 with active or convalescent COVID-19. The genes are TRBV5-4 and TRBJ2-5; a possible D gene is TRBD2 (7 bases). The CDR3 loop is CASSLEWAGAGETQYF. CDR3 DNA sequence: TGTGCCAGCAGCTTGGAATGGGCGGGGGCGGGGGAGACCCAGTACTTC.